These 3 T cell receptor beta chains were sequenced from one sample in a study of immune evolution from preneoplasia to lung adenocarcinoma. Only in-frame clones appear in the TCRdb table, and some are missing; sequencing was by immunoSEQ multiplex PCR. The data show roughly 5,000 clones, approximately 85% seen once. Sequenced input: FFPE invasive lung adenocarcinoma tissue. The receptors derive from a person aged 45 to 59 with lung adenocarcinoma.

This rearrangement joins TRBV30 to TRBJ1-5, with D possibly matching TRBD1 (6 bases). Per germline, CDR1 GTSNPN and CDR2 SVGIG (reference sequence). Trimming pared 3 bases from V and 2 bases from J, leaving 17 bases between. The CDR3 totals 16 residues. DNA for the CDR3: TGTGCCTGGAGAGTAGGTAGAGGGGGGCGCAATCAGCCCCAGCATTTT. It is translated as CAWRVGRGGRNQPQHF. Full variable domain (outside the CDR3, taken from reference TRBV30 and TRBJ1-5): SQTIHQWPATLVQPVGSPLSLECTVEGTSNPNLYWYRQAAGRGLQLLFYSVGIGQISSEVPQNLSASRPQDRQFILSSKKLLLSDSGFYLCAWRVGRGGRNQPQHFGDGTRLSIL.

The CDR3 reads CAWTFDRGNYGYTF. The CDR3 DNA sequence: TGTGCCTGGACCTTTGACAGGGGCAACTATGGCTACACCTTC. The chain uses TRBV30 and TRBJ1-2; 8 nucleotides align to TRBD1. Germline assignment: CDR1 GTSNPN and CDR2 SVGIG (reference sequence). CDR3 length: 14 residues. Trimming at V came to 4 bases and at J to 2 bases, leaving 6 bases not matched to a gene.

A note on this clone: The sample carries other DNA sequences with the same CDR3. The chain links TRBV11-2 to TRBJ2-1, with D unclear. The germline V gene has CDR1 SGHAT and CDR2 FQNNGV. V lost 3 bases and J lost 7, with 7 bases in between. The CDR3 is 12 residues long. CDR3 in amino acids: CASSFSNNEQFF. The CDR3 nucleotides are TGTGCCAGCAGCTTTAGCAATAATGAGCAGTTCTTC.